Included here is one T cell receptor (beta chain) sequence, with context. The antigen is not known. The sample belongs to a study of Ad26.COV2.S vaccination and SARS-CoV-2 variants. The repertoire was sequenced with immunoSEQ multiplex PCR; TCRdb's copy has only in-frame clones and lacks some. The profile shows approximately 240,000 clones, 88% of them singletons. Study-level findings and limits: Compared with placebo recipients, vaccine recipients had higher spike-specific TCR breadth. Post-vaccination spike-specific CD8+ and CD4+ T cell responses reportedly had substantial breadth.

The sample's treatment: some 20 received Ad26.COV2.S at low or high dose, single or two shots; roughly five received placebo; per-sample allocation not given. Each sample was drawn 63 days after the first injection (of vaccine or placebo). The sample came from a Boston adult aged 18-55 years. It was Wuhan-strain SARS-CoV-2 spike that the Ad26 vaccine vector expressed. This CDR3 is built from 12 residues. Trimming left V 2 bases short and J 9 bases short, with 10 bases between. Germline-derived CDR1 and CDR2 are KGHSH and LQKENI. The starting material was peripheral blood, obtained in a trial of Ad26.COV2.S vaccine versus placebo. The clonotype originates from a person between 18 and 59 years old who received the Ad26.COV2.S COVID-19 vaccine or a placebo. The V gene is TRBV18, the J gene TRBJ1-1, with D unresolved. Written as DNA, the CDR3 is TGTGCCAGCTCACCAGTCGTCAGAAAAGCTTTCTTT. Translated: CASSPVVRKAFF.